This entry lists 3 T cell receptor beta chains sequenced from one sample in a study of cytomegalovirus exposure and HLA in healthy donors. The PCR employed 60 Vbeta primers together with 13 Jbeta primers. Method: immunoSEQ multiplex PCR; TCRdb's copy keeps in-frame clones and lacks some. The sample shows 140,000 or so clones, 70% to 80% of them seen only once. The sequenced sample was PBMCs. These receptors all come from a woman aged 18-30 years in good health and CMV-seropositive.

The chain couples TRBV6-5 to TRBJ1-1, with unresolved D. CDR3 length equals 15 residues. Germline-derived CDR1 and CDR2 are MNHEY and SVGAGI. The V gene lost 2 bases and the J gene lost 1 base, with 11 bases spanning the gap. The chain's CDR3 is CASSYRQAQNTEAFF. CDR3 DNA: TGTGCCAGCAGTTACCGTCAGGCGCAGAACACTGAAGCTTTCTTT.

The V gene is TRBV4-3, the J gene TRBJ2-7, with TRBD1 matching over 7 bases. Germline V gene lookup returns CDR1 LGHNA and CDR2 YSLEER. The CDR3 is 13 residues long. V was pared by 0 bases and J by 4 bases, with 0 bases of the junction left unmatched. The CDR3 nucleotides are TGCGCCAGCAGCCAAGACAGGGGGTACGAGCAGTACTTC. This codes for CASSQDRGYEQYF.

CDR3 sequence (DNA): TGTGCCAGCAGCAGGGGAGGCAGCAATCAGCCCCAGCATTTT. As protein: CASSRGGSNQPQHF. This chain connects TRBV7-9 to TRBJ1-5; TRBD1 is a possible D gene (5 bases). The CDR3 has 14 amino acids. V lost 5 bases to trimming and J lost 1 base, with 9 bases between them. Germline V gene lookup returns CDR1 SEHNR and CDR2 FQNEAQ (reference sequence).